Included here is one T cell receptor beta chain sequence, with context. With 60 Vbeta and 13 Jbeta primers, the PCR was carried out. Sequencing used immunoSEQ multiplex PCR; TCRdb keeps in-frame clones, though not all of them. Altogether 100,000 to 150,000 clones are present, more than 60% being singletons, with the ten largest covering over 1.5%. The sample comes from a study of cytomegalovirus exposure and HLA in healthy donors. The CDR3 is 14 residues long. Unmatched junction bases numbered 5, after V lost 4 bases and J lost 6 bases. Germline V gene data show CDR1 as SEHNR and CDR2 as FQNEAQ (reference sequence).

The sequence was collected from a woman in her thirties or forties in good health and CMV-seronegative. Sequencing was done on a sample of PBMCs. This chain uses TRBV7-9 with TRBJ2-5; 10 nucleotides line up with TRBD2. CDR3 DNA sequence: TGTGCCAGCAGCTCTCTAGCGGGAGCACAGACCCAGTACTTC. Its translation is CASSSLAGAQTQYF.